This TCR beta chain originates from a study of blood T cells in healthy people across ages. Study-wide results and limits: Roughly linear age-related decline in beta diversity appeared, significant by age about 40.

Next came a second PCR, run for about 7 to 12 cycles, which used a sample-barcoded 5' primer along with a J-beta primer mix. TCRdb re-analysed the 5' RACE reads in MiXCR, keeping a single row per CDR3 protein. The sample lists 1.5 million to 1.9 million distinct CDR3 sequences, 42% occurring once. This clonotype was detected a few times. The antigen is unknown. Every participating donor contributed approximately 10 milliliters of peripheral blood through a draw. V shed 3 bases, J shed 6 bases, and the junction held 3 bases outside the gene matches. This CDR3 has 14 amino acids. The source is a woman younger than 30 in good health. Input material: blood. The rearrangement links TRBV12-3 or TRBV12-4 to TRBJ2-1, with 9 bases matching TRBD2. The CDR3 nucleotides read TGTGCCAGCAGTTTGAGCGGGGGGTTCAATGAGCAGTTCTTC. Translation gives CASSLSGGFNEQFF.